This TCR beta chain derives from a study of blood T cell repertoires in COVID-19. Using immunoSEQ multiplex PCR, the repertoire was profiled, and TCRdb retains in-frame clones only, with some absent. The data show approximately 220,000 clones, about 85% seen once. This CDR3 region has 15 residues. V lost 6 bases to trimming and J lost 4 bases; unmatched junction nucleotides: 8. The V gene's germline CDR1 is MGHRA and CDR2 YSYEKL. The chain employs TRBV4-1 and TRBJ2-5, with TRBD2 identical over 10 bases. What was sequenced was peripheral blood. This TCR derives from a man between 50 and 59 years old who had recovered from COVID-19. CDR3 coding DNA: TGCGCCAGCAGTATCCTAGCGGGAGACCTAGAGACCCAGTACTTC. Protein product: CASSILAGDLETQYF.